This TCR beta chain was sequenced during a study of shared T cell receptors in the human thymus. Some clones are missing from TCRdb's copy, which holds only in-frame ones; the method was immunoSEQ multiplex PCR. Counted here are 630,000 or so clones, over 75% occurring once; the ten biggest clones make up just under 0.0095%. From germline, CDR1 is SNHLY and CDR2 FYNNEI. The CDR3 is 15 residues long. The V end lost 1 base, the J end lost 3 bases, and 13 bases lay between the germline ends. This sample was shared with a second study, whose subject was human thymus T cells.

The source material was thymocytes. This receptor was obtained from a boy less than two years old with a congenital heart defect. The rearrangement links TRBV2 to TRBJ2-7; D unresolved. This CDR3 is CASSEDGRWNYEQYF. The CDR3 region has the DNA TGTGCCAGCAGTGAAGATGGCAGGTGGAACTACGAGCAGTACTTC. The full variable domain, in which reference TRBV2 and TRBJ2-7 provide the parts outside the CDR3, is EPEVTQTPSHQVTQMGQEVILRCVPISNHLYFYWYRQILGQKVEFLVSFYNNEISEKSEIFDDQFSVERPDGSNFTLKIRSTKLEDSAMYFCASSEDGRWNYEQYFGPGTRLTVT.